The sample holds many counts of the clone carrying this TCR beta chain. V lost 0 bases, J lost 5 bases, and 6 bases lay in between. The germline V gene encodes CDR1 SGHRS and CDR2 YFSETQ. The length of the CDR3 is 13 residues. TCRdb processed the 5' RACE reads anew with MiXCR; each CDR3 protein has one entry. The repertoire holds some 350,000 distinct CDR3 sequences, with 3% to 4.5% as singletons. This record belongs to a study of T cells after yellow fever vaccination. V usage is TRBV5-1 and J usage is TRBJ2-1, with D uncertain. The material was PBMCs, obtained 5 days after the yellow fever booster vaccination. This receptor was taken from a man between 18 and 29 years old who received the YFV17D yellow fever vaccine. CDR3 DNA: TGCGCCAGCAGCTTGGAAGGACACAATGAGCAGTTCTTC. This sequence encodes CASSLEGHNEQFF.